Given below is one T cell receptor (beta chain) in context. Its antigen remains unknown. The PCR contained 60 Vbeta and 13 Jbeta primers. Assay: immunoSEQ multiplex PCR; the TCRdb copy retains only in-frame clones and omits some. The sample has some 150,000 clones; less than 85% are singletons. This sample was taken from a study of cytomegalovirus exposure and HLA in healthy donors. Whole-study context: HLA-typed donors were the source of 80 million to 90 million unique TCRs, which an early data release held. Study findings and constraints: Being productive about 87% or about 30% of the time was typical of most TCR beta V segments in an earlier analysis. There were 150 to 200 TCR beta chains listed as cytomegalovirus-associated. Analysis performed later showed TCR beta chains linked to HLA being more clonally expanded than equally common others.

Deletions cut 0 bases from V and 1 base from J, with 8 bases between. Per the germline V gene, CDR1 is SGDLS and CDR2 is YYNGEE. The CDR3 is 15 amino acids. This TCR was sampled from a male donor in good health and CMV-seronegative. Sequencing input: PBMCs. The V call is TRBV9, the J call TRBJ2-1; TRBD1 is a possible D gene (5 bases). The CDR3 DNA follows: TGTGCCAGCAGCGTAGTTGACAGTTCCTACAATGAGCAGTTCTTC. It yields the protein CASSVVDSSYNEQFF.